Ten or more counts support the clone carrying this T cell receptor beta chain. The antigen remains undetermined. This sample was taken from a study of T cell repertoires in cytomegalovirus infection. Whole-study context: Public TCR beta signatures were indicative of both CMV infection and a matching HLA type.

The CDR3 loop spans 17 amino acids. The V end lost 5 bases, the J end lost 8 bases, and 27 bases lay between the germline ends. Germline V gene lookup returns CDR1 SEHNR and CDR2 FQNEAQ (reference sequence). TCRdb re-called the reads with MiXCR, one entry per CDR3 protein. Among approximately 500,000 distinct CDR3 sequences listed, 15% to 20% were seen once. Whole-study results and caveats: Summed frequency of shared TCR beta families picked out CMV carriers who also had the relevant HLA. What dominated the ex vivo response were HLA-C-restricted CMV-specific TCR beta clonotypes.

This chain connects TRBV7-9 to TRBJ1-2; D perhaps matches TRBD1 (5 bases). Sequencing was carried out using CD8+ T cells from PBMCs. The source is a human donor in good health (CMV status not recorded). Some clones in this sample may be carry-over from other donors' samples. CDR3 region: CASSPPLGQGEVEGYTF. For the CDR3, the DNA is TGTGCCAGCAGCCCACCTTTAGGGCAGGGAGAGGTGGAGGGCTACACCTTC. Combining the CDR3 with reference TRBV7-9 and TRBJ1-2 gives the whole variable domain DTGVSQNPRHKITKRGQNVTFRCDPISEHNRLYWYRQTLGQGPEFLTYFQNEAQLEKSRLLSDRFSAERPKGSFSTLEIQRTEQGDSAMYLCASSPPLGQGEVEGYTFGSGTRLTVV.